One and the same sample provided the 19 T cell receptor beta chains below, sequenced in a study of shared clonotypes between healthy human individuals. This table comes from immunoSEQ multiplex PCR, and its TCRdb copy is limited to in-frame clones, with some not included. This sample has around 550,000 clones, with approximately 96% found just once. In the naive CD8 group, cells lacked CD45RO and were positively selected for CCR7, so terminally differentiated effector memory CD45RA+ cells were left out. The sequenced sample consisted of naive CD8+ T cells sorted from blood. The receptors come from a woman under 40 in good health.

A word on this clone: The germline gene is not matched at one end of the junction; a read error may be the cause. V and J are TRBV28 and TRBJ2-2; 8 bases align to TRBD1. The germline V gene has CDR1 MDHEN and CDR2 SYDVKM. The CDR3 contains 15 residues. The CDR3 here is CASSPRTGNAGELFF. CDR3 DNA sequence: TGTGCCAGCAGTCCCCGGACAGGGAACGCCGGGGAGCTGTTTTTT.

The rearrangement joins TRBV13 to TRBJ2-7, with 8 bases aligning to TRBD1. V shed 5 bases and J 4 bases; nucleotides not matched to a gene: 7. CDR1 PRHDT and CDR2 FYEKMQ come from the germline V gene (reference sequence). The CDR3 is made up of 14 amino acids. This CDR3 reads CASSPAGGGYEQYF. CDR3 bases: TGTGCCAGCAGCCCCGCAGGGGGCGGGTACGAGCAGTACTTC.

The DNA of the CDR3 is TGCGCCAGCAGCCTATTCGGACAGGGCAGTATGAACACTGAAGCTTTCTTT. It translates to CASSLFGQGSMNTEAFF. This chain links TRBV4-1 with TRBJ1-1; 8 positions agree with TRBD1. V dropped 4 bases and J dropped 0; count of bases not matched to a gene: 10. The CDR3 length is 17 residues. Germline lookup yields CDR1 MGHRA and CDR2 YSYEKL.

This sequence joins TRBV28 and TRBJ1-1; 8 bases match TRBD1. The junction had 7 bases not matched to a gene; V was cut back by 7 bases and J by 0 bases. CDR3 length: 15 amino acids. Germline CDR1 and CDR2: MDHEN and SYDVKM. The CDR3 reads CASIDRGLMNTEAFF. DNA of the CDR3: TGTGCCAGCATTGACAGGGGTCTAATGAACACTGAAGCTTTCTTT.

This clone has just one count. Distinct nucleotide sequences in the sample also encode this CDR3. The rearrangement joins TRBV30 to TRBJ1-1; 9 bases line up with TRBD1. Germline lookup yields CDR1 GTSNPN and CDR2 SVGIG (reference sequence). V trimming: 0 bases; J trimming: 5 bases; junction bases outside the gene matches: 7. CDR3 size: 15 residues. The CDR3 here is CAWSVGTGSRTEAFF. CDR3 nucleotides: TGTGCCTGGAGTGTGGGGACAGGGAGTCGGACTGAAGCTTTCTTT. The full variable domain, in which reference TRBV30 and TRBJ1-1 provide the parts outside the CDR3, is SQTIHQWPATLVQPVGSPLSLECTVEGTSNPNLYWYRQAAGRGLQLLFYSVGIGQISSEVPQNLSASRPQDRQFILSSKKLLLSDSGFYLCAWSVGTGSRTEAFFGQGTRLTVV.

This clone was detected a few times. CDR3 nucleotides: TGTGCCAGCAGAGACCTCAACAGGGAGGCCCAGCATTTT. It codes for CASRDLNREAQHF. The chain employs TRBV28 and TRBJ1-5, with D possibly TRBD1 on 6 matching bases. Germline V gene sequence: CDR1 MDHEN, CDR2 SYDVKM. Trimming removed 6 bases from V and 11 bases from J, with 17 bases in between. The CDR3 is made up of 13 amino acids.

The chain carries TRBV9 and TRBJ2-3, with D tentatively TRBD2 (6 bases). In germline, CDR1 is SGDLS, CDR2 YYNGEE. The V and J ends lost 4 bases and 4 bases respectively, with 19 bases between them. The CDR3 covers 16 residues. Written as DNA, the CDR3 is TGTGCCAGCAGCTCGCGCGGGATTCAAGGGGCAGATACGCAGTATTTT. It translates to CASSSRGIQGADTQYF.

V usage is TRBV18 and J usage is TRBJ2-3; D is ambiguous. The CDR3 runs to 12 residues. Germline CDR1 and CDR2: KGHSH and LQKENI. The germline V and J ends were trimmed by 11 bases and 0 bases, with 9 bases remaining between them. CDR3 DNA: TGTGCCGGAAGGCTTAGCACAGATACGCAGTATTTT. Amino acids: CAGRLSTDTQYF.

Worth noting for this clone: At the DNA level, this CDR3 is encoded by other sequences in the same sample as well. V usage is TRBV27 and J usage is TRBJ1-1; a weak D match, TRBD1 (5 bases). V lost 5 bases, J lost 1 base, and 11 bases lay in between. Looked up from germline, CDR1 is MNHEY and CDR2 is SMNVEV (reference sequence). The CDR3 covers 14 residues. The CDR3 region is CASSPLGGNTEAFF. CDR3 coding DNA: TGTGCCAGCAGTCCCCTGGGGGGGAACACTGAAGCTTTCTTT.

This rearrangement joins TRBV4-1 to TRBJ2-2; no reliable D call. Trimming left V 2 bases short and J 0 bases short, with 10 bases between. Germline V gives CDR1 MGHRA, CDR2 YSYEKL. This CDR3 comprises 16 residues. CDR3 amino acids: CASSQMVSANTGELFF. CDR3 sequence (DNA): TGCGCCAGCAGCCAAATGGTGTCGGCGAACACCGGGGAGCTGTTTTTT.

This sequence joins TRBV27 and TRBJ2-7, with a weak D call TRBD1 (5 bases). Germline CDR1 reads MNHEY; CDR2 reads SMNVEV (reference sequence). V lost 4 bases, J lost 0 bases, and 10 bases lay in between. CDR3 length: 14 residues. The CDR3 spells CASSWGKSSYEQYF. CDR3 in DNA: TGTGCCAGCAGTTGGGGCAAGAGCTCCTACGAGCAGTACTTC.

The chain carries TRBV7-9 and TRBJ2-7; TRBD2 is a possible D gene (7 bases). The CDR3 consists of 14 residues. CDR1 and CDR2 (germline): SEHNR, FQNEAQ (reference sequence). V lost 6 bases, J lost 4 bases, and 16 bases lay in between. The CDR3 spells CASSQGTTGYEQYF. The CDR3 DNA is TGTGCCAGCAGTCAGGGGACTACTGGGTACGAGCAGTACTTC. The complete variable domain, with remaining parts taken from reference TRBV7-9 and TRBJ2-7, reads DTGVSQNPRHKITKRGQNVTFRCDPISEHNRLYWYRQTLGQGPEFLTYFQNEAQLEKSRLLSDRFSAERPKGSFSTLEIQRTEQGDSAMYLCASSQGTTGYEQYFGPGTRLTVT.

This clone was recorded only once. Other DNA sequences in this sample translate to the same CDR3. The J gene is TRBJ2-7, the V gene TRBV9; 9 nucleotides agree with TRBD2. V shed 0 bases, J shed 4 bases, and the junction held 2 bases outside the gene matches. Germline lookup yields CDR1 SGDLS and CDR2 YYNGEE. The CDR3 totals 14 residues. The CDR3 here is CASSVGLAAYEQYF. CDR3 sequence (DNA): TGTGCCAGCAGCGTAGGACTAGCGGCGTACGAGCAGTACTTC.

This CDR3 reads CASSLPGASGGPYEQYF. In DNA form, the CDR3 reads TGCGCCAGCAGCCTCCCCGGGGCTAGCGGGGGACCCTACGAGCAGTACTTC. This chain uses TRBV4-1 with TRBJ2-7; 10 nucleotides agree with TRBD2. The CDR3 is 17 amino acids. Trimming cost V 4 bases and J 2 bases; bases outside gene matches: 11. The germline V gene has CDR1 MGHRA and CDR2 YSYEKL.

The V call is TRBV29-1, the J call TRBJ2-7; D possibly matches TRBD1 or TRBD2 (5 bases each). Germline assignment: CDR1 SQVTM and CDR2 ANQGSEA. The V and J ends lost 7 bases and 3 bases respectively, with 13 bases between them. This CDR3 has 12 residues. DNA for the CDR3: TGCAGCGCCAGGGACGGAAGCTACGAGCAGTACTTC. Its protein product is CSARDGSYEQYF.

The gene calls are TRBV28 and TRBJ1-1; D gene uncertain. Germline-derived CDR1 and CDR2 are MDHEN and SYDVKM. The CDR3 has 13 amino acids. V gave up 1 base and J gave up 1 base, with 4 bases separating them. CDR3 in DNA: TGTGCCAGCAGTTTATACAGGAACACTGAAGCTTTCTTT. It translates to CASSLYRNTEAFF.

The chain employs TRBV6-6 and TRBJ2-7; TRBD1 might be the D (6 bases). The germline CDR1 and CDR2 sequences are MNHNY and SVGAGI (reference sequence). Trimming pared 6 bases from V and 1 base from J, leaving 16 bases between. The CDR3 runs 15 residues. The CDR3 DNA sequence: TGTGCCAGCAGGCTCACCGGGACAAGTTCCTACGAGCAGTACTTC. This encodes CASRLTGTSSYEQYF.

The J gene is TRBJ2-3, the V gene TRBV28, with 14 bases matching TRBD2. This CDR3 spans 19 amino acids. Per the germline V gene, CDR1 is MDHEN and CDR2 is SYDVKM. Trimming cost V 6 bases and J 4 bases; bases outside gene matches: 15. The DNA of the CDR3 is TGTGCCAGCAGCCCTGGACTAGCGGGAGGTTTCCCCCCCGCAGATACGCAGTATTTT. As protein: CASSPGLAGGFPPADTQYF.

This clone has a single count. The DNA of the CDR3 is TGTGCCAGCAGTGTCGGGACAGGGTACAATGAGCAGTTCTTC. It yields the protein CASSVGTGYNEQFF. The genes are TRBV27 and TRBJ2-1; TRBD1 aligns across 9 bases. Trimming cost V 5 bases and J 4 bases; bases outside gene matches: 3. Per germline, CDR1 MNHEY and CDR2 SMNVEV (reference sequence). CDR3 length: 14 residues.